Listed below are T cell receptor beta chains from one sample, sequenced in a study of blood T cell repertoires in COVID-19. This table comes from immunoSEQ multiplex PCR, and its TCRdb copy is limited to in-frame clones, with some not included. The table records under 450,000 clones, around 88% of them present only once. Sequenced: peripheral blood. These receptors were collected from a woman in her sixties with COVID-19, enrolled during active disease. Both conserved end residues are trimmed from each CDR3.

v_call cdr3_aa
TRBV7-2 ASSLDSSGANVLT
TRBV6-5 ASRRQGNTEAF
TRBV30 AWNGGQGGYEQY
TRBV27 ASSLYPGGAEGFYEQY
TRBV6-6 ASRGDRRNQPQH
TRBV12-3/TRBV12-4 ASSRTREQY
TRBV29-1 SVEVGGNTEAF
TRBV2 ASSAAVRVPRYGYT
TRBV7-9 ASSLTGVNSPLH
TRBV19 ASRGRPNTGELF
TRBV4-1 ASSQVLQGTYNEQF
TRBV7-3 ASSFSGGLTEAF
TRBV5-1 ASSVGTALSYGYT
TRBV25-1 ASSPQGGISPLH
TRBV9 ASSVEGKETQY
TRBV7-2 ASSLAHVLH
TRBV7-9 ASSFGQLQETQY
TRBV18 ASSPDRGSLQPQH
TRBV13 ASSLGQGNQPQH
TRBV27 ASSLSQYGTSSYEQY
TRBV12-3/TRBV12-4 ASTIGEDTEAF
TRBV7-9 ASSSSGTSPVNEQF
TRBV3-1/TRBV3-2 ASSQVHLAGTLSGANVLT
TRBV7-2 ASTTGYGYT
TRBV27 ASSLWGRQGAFGYT
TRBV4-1 ASSLTGQGLDTEAF
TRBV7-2 ASSSRGDRETQY
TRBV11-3 ASSLADGGETQY
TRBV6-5 ASSYIDSSYEQY
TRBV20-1 SAPRDIGYT
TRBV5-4 ASWDREGEQY